The sequence of this T cell receptor beta chain was determined in a study of cytomegalovirus exposure and HLA in healthy donors. Study conclusions and caveats: Specificity for CMV antigens was confirmed in vitro for a few of the CMV-associated chains. Presence/absence analyses took donor sequencing depth as roughly uniform. Previous analysis showed most TCR beta V segments were productive about 90% or about 30% of the time.

For this clone: Its target is not known.

PCR amplification relied on 60 Vbeta primers (plus 13 Jbeta primers). Source study methods: Roughly 73 million unique TCR beta chains, roughly 11 million of them shared, were counted by a later analysis. Assay used: immunoSEQ multiplex PCR; TCRdb lists only in-frame clones, some missing. The D gene and trimming were derived from the DNA, and the V and J assignments and clone size from that table. The sample includes about 80,000 clones, approximately 66% of them seen just once. The length of the CDR3 is 18 residues. Per the germline V gene, CDR1 is SGDLS and CDR2 is YYNGEE. The J segment lost 2 bases and the V segment lost 1 base, leaving 12 bases of the junction unmatched.

Sample: PBMCs. The clonotype comes from a male donor in good health and CMV-seropositive. The rearrangement joins TRBV9 to TRBJ2-3; 8 bases are a match to TRBD2. CDR3 loop: CASSVSPSRRGVTDTQYF. Here the CDR3 DNA reads TGTGCCAGCAGCGTATCCCCCTCGAGGCGGGGGGTCACAGATACGCAGTATTTT.